Presented here are 24 T cell receptor beta chains from one specimen sequenced in a study of blood T cell repertoires in COVID-19. Libraries were prepared by immunoSEQ multiplex PCR; TCRdb keeps only in-frame clonotypes and omits some of them. The sample shows a few hundred thousand clones, 84% of them seen only once. Sequencing was performed on PBMCs or T cells enriched from blood (not recorded which). These receptors originate from a man aged 45 to 65 who had recovered from COVID-19.

The chain couples TRBV5-1 to TRBJ2-1, with TRBD1 matching 10 bases. Germline assignment: CDR1 SGHRS and CDR2 YFSETQ. J lost 1 base, V lost 4 bases, and 20 bases had no gene match. This CDR3 contains 21 residues. CDR3 amino acids: CASSLSLTGTGVLGSYNEQFF. DNA for the CDR3: TGCGCCAGCAGCCTTTCCCTTACCGGGACAGGGGTTCTCGGATCCTACAATGAGCAGTTCTTC.

V and J are TRBV5-1 and TRBJ2-4; TRBD1 aligns across 8 bases. CDR1 is SGHRS, CDR2 YFSETQ, per germline. The V gene end was trimmed by 0 bases and the J gene end by 8 bases; junction bases not matched to a gene: 13. This CDR3 comprises 17 residues. The CDR3 bases are TGCGCCAGCAGCTTGGCAGGACAGGGAGGTCGGAAGGACATTCAGTACTTC. Translated, it gives CASSLAGQGGRKDIQYF.

This clone was counted a few times. The V call is TRBV28, the J call TRBJ1-1, with a weak D call TRBD1 (6 bases). V dropped 5 bases and J dropped 6 bases, with 16 bases sitting between them. The length of the CDR3 is 14 residues. CDR1 MDHEN and CDR2 SYDVKM come from the germline V gene. The CDR3 nucleotides read TGTGCCAGCAGTCCGTTGACAGGACCTGCTGAAGCTTTCTTT. The encoded protein is CASSPLTGPAEAFF.

This chain connects TRBV6-5 to TRBJ1-1, with TRBD1 identical over 7 bases. With 8 bases clipped from V and 2 bases from J, the junction kept 5 bases outside the gene matches. The CDR3 runs to 13 residues. Germline CDR1 is MNHEY and CDR2 is SVGAGI. CDR3 nucleotide sequence: TGTGCCAGCGTCGGGGACAGCAACACTGAAGCTTTCTTT. Its protein is CASVGDSNTEAFF.

This chain uses TRBV7-8 with TRBJ1-4; TRBD1 matches 8 bases. This CDR3 contains 14 residues. V lost 3 bases to trimming and J lost 7 bases; unmatched junction nucleotides: 4. Germline CDR1 reads SGHVS; CDR2 reads FQNEAQ. The CDR3 is CASSFYGTGEKLFF. Here the CDR3 DNA reads TGTGCCAGCAGCTTTTACGGGACAGGTGAAAAACTGTTTTTT.

The rearrangement joins TRBV7-2 to TRBJ1-5; D call uncertain. Per germline, CDR1 SGHTA and CDR2 FQGNSA. Trimming took off 5 bases at V and 0 bases at J, with 14 bases between the two ends. The CDR3 extends over 16 amino acids. The DNA for the CDR3 is TGTGCCAGCAGCGCCCCGGGAGGTTATAGCAATCAGCCCCAGCATTTT. The encoded protein is CASSAPGGYSNQPQHF.

This chain's CDR3 is CSASSGRSSYEQYF. DNA for the CDR3: TGCAGTGCCAGTAGCGGGAGGAGCTCCTACGAGCAGTACTTC. The chain combines TRBV20-1 with TRBJ2-7; 10 positions match TRBD2. Germline assignment: CDR1 DFQATT and CDR2 SNEGSKA (reference sequence). The CDR3 is made up of 14 amino acids. Germline trimming cut 6 bases from V and 0 bases from J; bases unmatched to any gene: 5.

The rearrangement links TRBV29-1 to TRBJ2-7, with a tentative D call TRBD2 (6 bases). CDR3 length equals 15 residues. V dropped 0 bases and J dropped 0 bases, with 12 bases sitting between them. Germline V gene data show CDR1 as SQVTM and CDR2 as ANQGSEA. The CDR3 DNA sequence: TGCAGCGTTGAAGATCTGGAGGGGCCCTCCTACGAGCAGTACTTC. Translating it yields CSVEDLEGPSYEQYF.

The chain is built from TRBV2 and TRBJ2-2, with 7 bases fitting TRBD1. The J segment lost 4 bases and the V segment lost 7 bases, leaving 6 bases of the junction unmatched. This CDR3 has 14 amino acids. CDR1 and CDR2 from the germline V gene are SNHLY and FYNNEI. CDR3 amino acids: CASKWTGATGELFF. DNA of the CDR3: TGTGCCAGCAAGTGGACAGGAGCCACCGGGGAGCTGTTTTTT.

The chain uses TRBV18 and TRBJ2-3; TRBD1 agrees at 8 bases. This CDR3 comprises 15 residues. The V segment lost 3 bases and the J segment 5 bases; nucleotides outside the gene matches: 7. The germline V gene encodes CDR1 KGHSH and CDR2 LQKENI. Here the CDR3 reads CASSPGQGAQDTQYF. The CDR3 DNA reads as TGTGCCAGCTCACCGGGGCAGGGGGCGCAAGATACGCAGTATTTT.

This clone was found a few times. This chain connects TRBV10-2 to TRBJ2-7; 10 bases fit TRBD2. There are 15 residues in the CDR3. Unmatched junction bases numbered 6, after V lost 3 bases and J lost 4 bases. The germline V gene has CDR1 WSHSY and CDR2 SAAADI. CDR3 region: CASSDQTSGLYEQYF. The CDR3 coding sequence is TGCGCCAGCAGTGATCAGACTAGCGGGTTATACGAGCAGTACTTC.

V usage is TRBV6-5 and J usage is TRBJ2-7; D gene ambiguous. Trimming took 7 bases from V and 0 from J, leaving 13 bases between them. The CDR3 contains 14 residues. CDR1 is MNHEY, CDR2 SVGAGI, per germline. CDR3 nucleotides: TGTGCCAGCACCATGACAAGAGTCTCCTACGAGCAGTACTTC. This encodes CASTMTRVSYEQYF.

The gene calls are TRBV19 and TRBJ1-2; 9 bases match TRBD1. Looked up from germline, CDR1 is LNHDA and CDR2 is SQIVND (reference sequence). J lost 1 base, V lost 1 base, and 4 bases had no gene match. The CDR3 totals 16 residues. Here the CDR3 DNA reads TGTGCCAGTAGTATAGGAACAGGGGGCTATAACTATGGCTACACCTTC. Its protein product is CASSIGTGGYNYGYTF.

The chain carries TRBV3-1 (or the pseudogene TRBV3-2) and TRBJ1-2, with TRBD1 as a possible D gene (5 bases). V was pared by 8 bases and J by 5 bases, with 15 bases between. There are 13 residues in the CDR3. Germline V gene sequence: CDR1 LGHDT, CDR2 YNNKEL (reference sequence). The CDR3 bases are TGTGCCAGCGGCCGGGGGGTAGAGTATGGCTACACCTTC. Translating it yields CASGRGVEYGYTF.

The chain couples TRBV5-4 to TRBJ1-2; tentatively, D is TRBD1 (6 bases). The germline gives CDR1 SGHNT, CDR2 YYREEE (reference sequence). Trimming left V 0 bases short and J 3 bases short, with 12 bases between. The CDR3 sequence is 15 residues long. The CDR3 reads CASSLEAGGDYGYTF. CDR3 nucleotides: TGTGCCAGCAGCTTGGAAGCGGGGGGCGACTATGGCTACACCTTC.

The chain employs TRBV9 and TRBJ2-5, with TRBD2 matching 12 bases. With V trimmed by 2 bases and J by 4 bases, 9 bases remained unmatched. The CDR3 is 17 residues long. Germline loops: CDR1 SGDLS, CDR2 YYNGEE. The CDR3 reads CASSVSPSGGAVETQYF. In nucleotides, the CDR3 is TGTGCCAGCAGCGTCAGCCCTAGCGGGGGGGCCGTAGAGACCCAGTACTTC.

The rearrangement links TRBV7-9 to TRBJ1-2; 9 bases line up with TRBD1. Germline V lookup: CDR1 SEHNR, CDR2 FQNEAQ (reference sequence). The CDR3 sequence is 15 residues long. V lost 1 base, J lost 7 bases, and 7 bases stayed unmatched. CDR3 DNA: TGTGCCAGCAGCTTAGACAGGGGGCGAGGTCGTGGCTACACCTTC. This gives the protein CASSLDRGRGRGYTF.

V and J are TRBV7-9 and TRBJ1-1; maybe TRBD1 (5 bases). V was cut by 5 bases and J by 4 bases, with 11 bases left in between. There are 13 residues in the CDR3. Germline CDR1 reads SEHNR; CDR2 reads FQNEAQ (reference sequence). The CDR3 nucleotides are TGTGCCAGCAGCGGAAGGGGTCCCACTGAAGCTTTCTTT. It codes for CASSGRGPTEAFF.

The sample holds one count of this clone. The V gene is TRBV30, the J gene TRBJ1-4, with 8 bases aligning to TRBD1. Germline assignment: CDR1 GTSNPN and CDR2 SVGIG (reference sequence). The V segment lost 0 bases and the J segment 1 base; nucleotides outside the gene matches: 4. There are 16 residues in the CDR3. The CDR3 DNA reads as TGTGCCTGGAGTGTGGCCAGGGGGCAAACTAATGAAAAACTGTTTTTT. Translated: CAWSVARGQTNEKLFF.

The V gene is TRBV28, the J gene TRBJ1-5; 7 nucleotides match TRBD1. Germline CDR1 reads MDHEN; CDR2 reads SYDVKM. J lost 3 bases, V lost 2 bases, and 1 base had no gene match. CDR3 length: 14 amino acids. The CDR3 here is CASSLGTVNQPQHF. DNA for the CDR3: TGTGCCAGCAGTTTAGGGACAGTCAATCAGCCCCAGCATTTT.

The chain combines TRBV19 with TRBJ1-5; D is unclear. Looked up from germline, CDR1 is LNHDA and CDR2 is SQIVND (reference sequence). This CDR3 contains 13 residues. V was clipped by 5 bases and J by 2 bases, with 7 bases between them. The CDR3 region has the DNA TGTGCCAGTAGTGACACCCGCAATCAGCCCCAGCATTTT. Its translation is CASSDTRNQPQHF.

This clone has just a few counts. The chain combines TRBV29-1 with TRBJ2-3; D not resolved. CDR1 SQVTM and CDR2 ANQGSEA come from the germline V gene. Trimming took off 5 bases at V and 6 bases at J, with 15 bases between the two ends. The CDR3 contains 13 residues. The CDR3 region is CSVNHVVRDTQYF. DNA for the CDR3: TGCAGCGTTAATCATGTTGTCAGGGATACGCAGTATTTT.

Remarks on this clone: One end of the junction does not line up with germline, which may come from a read error. The chain couples TRBV5-1 to TRBJ2-7; the D is unclear. Germline values: CDR1 SGHRS, CDR2 YFSETQ. CDR3 length equals 14 residues. The CDR3 reads CASSLVAGTYKQYF. CDR3 nucleotides: TGCGCCAGCAGCTTGGTTGCAGGAACCTACAAGCAGTACTTC. The whole variable domain, remainder taken from reference TRBV5-1 and TRBJ2-7, is KAGVTQTPRYLIKTRGQQVTLSCSPISGHRSVSWYQQTPGQGLQFLFEYFSETQRNKGNFPGRFSGRQFSNSRSEMNVSTLELGDSALYLCASSLVAGTYKQYFGPGTRLTVT.

The V call is TRBV12-3 or TRBV12-4, the J call TRBJ2-7; D unclear. Trimming removed 4 bases at V and 0 bases at J, with 7 bases between. The CDR3 runs to 13 residues. The CDR3 loop is CASSSTNSYEQYF. DNA of the CDR3: TGTGCCAGCAGTTCCACTAACTCCTACGAGCAGTACTTC.